Following are 32 T cell receptor beta chains from one sample sequenced in a study of T cell responses to AZD1222 COVID-19 vaccine. TCRdb's table, derived via immunoSEQ multiplex PCR, lists solely in-frame clones and lacks some. The table has around 150,000 clones, 90% seen once; the top ten hold roughly 3.2%. The starting material was peripheral blood, obtained on day 0 of AZD1222 vaccination. The receptors shown here come from an adult in good health.

This clone has more than one count but fewer than ten. V and J are TRBV6-4 and TRBJ2-2; 10 bases map to TRBD1. Germline CDR1 and CDR2: MRHNA and SNTAGT. This CDR3 is 16 amino acids long. V trimming: 0 bases; J trimming: 3 bases; junction bases outside the gene matches: 1. CDR3 in DNA: TGTGCCAGCAGTGACTCCGGGACAGGGGACACCGGGGAGCTGTTTTTT. This translates into CASSDSGTGDTGELFF.

This clone was recorded only once. The CDR3: CASSWGTGGEKLFF. In nucleotides, the CDR3 is TGTGCCAGCAGCTGGGGGACAGGTGGGGAAAAACTGTTTTTT. The V gene is TRBV6-5, the J gene TRBJ1-4, with 8 bases fitting TRBD1. The V gene's germline CDR1 is MNHEY and CDR2 SVGAGI. After removal of 6 bases from V and 8 bases from J, the junction contained 8 bases not matched to a gene. The CDR3 loop spans 14 amino acids.

The V call is TRBV5-6, the J call TRBJ2-1; 8 bases agree with TRBD2. This CDR3 region has 16 residues. Germline assignment: CDR1 SGHDT and CDR2 YYEEEE. V was pared by 0 bases and J by 0 bases, with 2 bases of the junction left unmatched. CDR3 residues: CASSLGRGGSYNEQFF. For the CDR3, the DNA is TGTGCCAGCAGCTTGGGACGGGGGGGCTCCTACAATGAGCAGTTCTTC.

This sequence joins TRBV9 and TRBJ1-3, with D hard to call. CDR1 is SGDLS, CDR2 YYNGEE, per germline. V shed 0 bases and J shed 0 bases, with 10 bases lying between them. The CDR3 spans 16 residues. The CDR3 bases are TGTGCCAGCAGCGTAGTAGGCAGATCCTCTGGAAACACCATATATTTT. This codes for CASSVVGRSSGNTIYF.

The chain has TRBV5-1 and TRBJ1-4; no definite D call. V lost 1 base and J lost 11, with 12 bases in between. The CDR3 extends over 13 amino acids. The germline V gene has CDR1 SGHRS and CDR2 YFSETQ. The chain's CDR3 is CASSLTGTGKLFF. The CDR3 DNA sequence: TGCGCCAGCAGCTTGACGGGAACTGGGAAACTGTTTTTT.

The rearrangement joins TRBV10-3 to TRBJ1-2; weak D call: TRBD1 (5 bases). There are 14 residues in the CDR3. Trimming took off 6 bases at V and 4 bases at J, with 15 bases between the two ends. Per germline, CDR1 ENHRY and CDR2 SYGVKD. The CDR3 bases are TGTGCCATCAGCTCTCGGGACGCTTCCTATGGCTACACCTTC. Translating it yields CAISSRDASYGYTF.

This chain uses TRBV6-5 with TRBJ1-2, with D unclear. Germline CDR1 is MNHEY and CDR2 is SVGAGI. The ends were cut back, 4 bases at V and 1 base at J, with 7 bases in the middle. The CDR3 is 13 amino acids. The CDR3 sequence: CASSSTDNYGYTF. The CDR3 coding sequence is TGTGCCAGCAGTTCTACAGATAACTATGGCTACACCTTC.

The CDR3 protein is CASSLYPSYGYTF. The CDR3 nucleotides read TGCGCCAGCAGCTTGTATCCCAGCTATGGCTACACCTTC. The V and J genes are TRBV5-1 and TRBJ1-2; D is ambiguous. CDR3 length: 13 amino acids. Trimming shortened V by 1 base and J by 4 bases, and 8 bases separated the two germline ends. Per the germline V gene, CDR1 is SGHRS and CDR2 is YFSETQ.

This rearrangement joins TRBV5-1 to TRBJ1-5; 8 bases fit TRBD1. Germline loops: CDR1 SGHRS, CDR2 YFSETQ. The CDR3 is 15 residues long. The junction had 5 bases not matched to a gene; V was cut back by 0 bases and J by 6 bases. The DNA of the CDR3 is TGCGCCAGCAGCTTGGGGCAGGGGGCTAGTCAGCCCCAGCATTTT. Residues: CASSLGQGASQPQHF.

The V and J genes are TRBV19 and TRBJ2-1; 11 bases align to TRBD2. Germline V gene sequence: CDR1 LNHDA, CDR2 SQIVND (reference sequence). This CDR3 is 17 amino acids long. V lost 1 base to trimming and J lost 5 bases; unmatched junction nucleotides: 7. Here the CDR3 reads CASSIVVAGGPHNEQFF. The CDR3, as DNA: TGTGCCAGTAGTATAGTGGTAGCGGGAGGGCCCCACAATGAGCAGTTCTTC.

V and J are TRBV6-5 and TRBJ1-4; 8 nucleotides match TRBD1. This CDR3 is built from 16 residues. From germline, CDR1 is MNHEY and CDR2 SVGAGI. V was clipped by 2 bases and J by 7 bases; unmatched bases: 9. The CDR3 region is CASSYVTGEKGEKLFF. CDR3 nucleotide sequence: TGTGCCAGCAGTTACGTGACAGGGGAAAAGGGTGAAAAACTGTTTTTT.

This clone has more than one count but fewer than ten. The rearrangement links TRBV4-1 to TRBJ2-7; D perhaps matches TRBD2 (6 bases). This CDR3 has 14 residues. The V gene's germline CDR1 is MGHRA and CDR2 YSYEKL. Trimming shortened V by 6 bases and J by 3 bases, and 15 bases separated the two germline ends. In DNA form, the CDR3 reads TGCGCCAGCAGACTCAGGGACGGGGGCTACGAGCAGTACTTC. Protein product: CASRLRDGGYEQYF.

The V and J genes are TRBV12-5 and TRBJ2-3; 10 bases are shared with TRBD2. Germline values: CDR1 LGHNT, CDR2 FRNRAP. Trimming cost V 5 bases and J 5 bases; bases outside gene matches: 7. This CDR3 is 15 amino acids long. The CDR3 spells CASGHSGGRVDTQYF. The CDR3 nucleotides read TGTGCTAGTGGTCATAGCGGGGGGCGGGTAGATACGCAGTATTTT.

This clone showed up just a few times. This chain uses TRBV5-1 with TRBJ1-1; weak D call: TRBD1 (6 bases). Trimming pared 2 bases from V and 7 bases from J, leaving 15 bases between. There are 14 residues in the CDR3. Per germline, CDR1 SGHRS and CDR2 YFSETQ. CDR3 in amino acids: CASSFGGAVGEAFF. CDR3 DNA: TGCGCCAGCAGCTTCGGGGGGGCCGTAGGTGAAGCTTTCTTT. Using reference TRBV5-1 and TRBJ1-1 for the parts outside the CDR3, the full variable domain is KAGVTQTPRYLIKTRGQQVTLSCSPISGHRSVSWYQQTPGQGLQFLFEYFSETQRNKGNFPGRFSGRQFSNSRSEMNVSTLELGDSALYLCASSFGGAVGEAFFGQGTRLTVV.

This chain uses TRBV6-5 with TRBJ1-4; no clear D gene. Germline V lookup: CDR1 MNHEY, CDR2 SVGAGI. V dropped 4 bases and J dropped 6 bases, with 12 bases sitting between them. The CDR3 has 14 amino acids. The CDR3 spells CASSWGESDEKLFF. CDR3 DNA: TGTGCCAGCAGTTGGGGTGAATCGGATGAAAAACTGTTTTTT.

The V gene is TRBV12-5, the J gene TRBJ1-5; 10 bases agree with TRBD1. V trimming: 7 bases; J trimming: 2 bases; junction bases outside the gene matches: 5. Germline loops: CDR1 LGHNT, CDR2 FRNRAP. The length of the CDR3 is 15 residues. The CDR3 bases are TGTGCTAGTGAATCCGGGACAGGGGGCAATCAGCCCCAGCATTTT. Protein sequence: CASESGTGGNQPQHF. The full variable domain, in which reference TRBV12-5 and TRBJ1-5 provide the parts outside the CDR3, is DARVTQTPRHKVTEMGQEVTMRCQPILGHNTVFWYRQTMMQGLELLAYFRNRAPLDDSGMPKDRFSAEMPDATLATLKIQPSEPRDSAVYFCASESGTGGNQPQHFGDGTRLSIL.

This chain joins TRBV6-4 and TRBJ2-5; 8 nucleotides match TRBD1. This CDR3 spans 15 amino acids. V shed 2 bases, J shed 5 bases, and the junction held 7 bases outside the gene matches. The germline V gene encodes CDR1 MRHNA and CDR2 SNTAGT. The CDR3 DNA reads TGTGCCAGCAGTGACACCGGACAGGGTCGGGAGACCCAGTACTTC. This sequence encodes CASSDTGQGRETQYF.

This sequence joins TRBV29-1 and TRBJ1-4; D gene unclear. This CDR3 contains 14 residues. V lost 4 bases to trimming and J lost 6 bases, with 15 bases between them. CDR1 is SQVTM and CDR2 is ANQGSEA in the germline V gene. DNA for the CDR3: TGCAGCGTTGCGCCCCCGGGTGTGGATGAAAAACTGTTTTTT. Translation: CSVAPPGVDEKLFF. Using reference TRBV29-1 and TRBJ1-4 for the parts outside the CDR3, the full variable domain is SAVISQKPSRDICQRGTSLTIQCQVDSQVTMMFWYRQQPGQSLTLIATANQGSEATYESGFVIDKFPISRPNLTFSTLTVSNMSPEDSSIYLCSVAPPGVDEKLFFGSGTQLSVL.

J is TRBJ2-5 and V is TRBV2, with 7 positions matching TRBD1. CDR3 size: 13 residues. The germline V gene has CDR1 SNHLY and CDR2 FYNNEI. The V gene end was trimmed by 8 bases and the J gene end by 1 base; junction bases not matched to a gene: 4. In nucleotides, the CDR3 is TGTGCCAGCGGCCGGGACAGCCAAGAGACCCAGTACTTC. It is translated as CASGRDSQETQYF.

V usage is TRBV4-3 and J usage is TRBJ1-4; no definite D call. V was cut by 3 bases and J by 5 bases, with 7 bases left in between. The CDR3 length is 13 residues. CDR1 is LGHNA and CDR2 is YSLEER in the germline V gene. The CDR3 protein is CASSQAANEKLFF. For the CDR3, the DNA is TGCGCCAGCAGCCAGGCCGCGAATGAAAAACTGTTTTTT.

The chain uses TRBV7-6 and TRBJ1-5; weak D call: TRBD1 (5 bases). Germline V gene sequence: CDR1 SGHVS, CDR2 FNYEAQ. Trimming pared 0 bases from V and 5 bases from J, leaving 11 bases between. CDR3 length: 15 residues. CDR3 DNA: TGTGCCAGCAGCTTAGCGGGGGGTAGGGATCAGCCCCAGCATTTT. It is translated as CASSLAGGRDQPQHF.

The rearrangement joins TRBV9 to TRBJ2-3; 8 bases line up with TRBD1. V trimming: 5 bases; J trimming: 5 bases; junction bases outside the gene matches: 4. Germline V gives CDR1 SGDLS, CDR2 YYNGEE. The CDR3 totals 13 residues. The CDR3: CASSTGGQDTQYF. CDR3 DNA sequence: TGTGCCAGCAGTACAGGGGGGCAAGATACGCAGTATTTT.

The J gene is TRBJ2-7, the V gene TRBV6-2 or TRBV6-3, with unresolved D. This CDR3 is built from 10 residues. Germline V gives CDR1 MNHEY, CDR2 SVGEGT. The germline V and J ends were trimmed by 8 bases and 3 bases, with 5 bases remaining between them. In DNA form, the CDR3 reads TGTGCCAGCGGCCACTACGAGCAGTACTTC. This codes for CASGHYEQYF.

The chain is built from TRBV7-2 and TRBJ1-2; D is uncertain. The CDR3 extends over 14 amino acids. Trimming stripped 1 base from V and 5 bases from J, with 11 bases between. Per the germline V gene, CDR1 is SGHTA and CDR2 is FQGNSA. The CDR3 DNA reads as TGTGCCAGCAGCTTAGAAGGGATCCTGTATGGCTACACCTTC. This codes for CASSLEGILYGYTF.

This chain joins TRBV12-3 or TRBV12-4 and TRBJ1-1; D gene ambiguous. V was shortened by 3 bases and J by 1 base, with 6 bases between the two germline ends. CDR3 length equals 13 residues. The CDR3 loop reads CASSFAANTEAFF. The CDR3 DNA reads TGTGCCAGCAGTTTTGCAGCGAACACTGAAGCTTTCTTT.

This chain joins TRBV27 and TRBJ1-1, with TRBD1 as a possible D gene (6 bases). The CDR3 has 13 amino acids. The V end lost 7 bases, the J end lost 4 bases, and 13 bases lay between the germline ends. Germline values: CDR1 MNHEY, CDR2 SMNVEV (reference sequence). The CDR3 DNA reads TGTGCCAGCAAGGGGGGGGTGAGCACTGAAGCTTTCTTT. This translates into CASKGGVSTEAFF.

This chain links TRBV7-2 with TRBJ1-2; the match to TRBD1 covers 9 bases. This CDR3 spans 15 amino acids. V was pared by 0 bases and J by 8 bases, with 7 bases of the junction left unmatched. Looked up from germline, CDR1 is SGHTA and CDR2 is FQGNSA. The CDR3 region is CASSLAGQGLRGYTF. In nucleotides, the CDR3 is TGTGCCAGCAGCTTAGCGGGACAGGGATTAAGGGGCTACACCTTC. Full variable domain (outside the CDR3, taken from reference TRBV7-2 and TRBJ1-2): GAGVSQSPSNKVTEKGKDVELRCDPISGHTALYWYRQSLGQGLEFLIYFQGNSAPDKSGLPSDRFSAERTGGSVSTLTIQRTQQEDSAVYLCASSLAGQGLRGYTFGSGTRLTVV.

J is TRBJ1-4 and V is TRBV14; D is ambiguous. This CDR3 is built from 13 residues. The V end was cut by 5 bases, the J end by 1 base, with 5 bases between. The germline gives CDR1 SGHDN, CDR2 FVKESK. The CDR3 DNA follows: TGTGCCAGCAGCGCACTAACTAATGAAAAACTGTTTTTT. It yields the protein CASSALTNEKLFF.

This chain connects TRBV24-1 to TRBJ2-7; maybe TRBD1 (6 bases). The CDR3 spans 15 residues. Germline-derived CDR1 and CDR2 are KGHDR and SFDVKD. The V end was cut by 3 bases, the J end by 2 bases, with 13 bases between. This chain's CDR3 is CATSDPGQSPYEQYF. In nucleotides, the CDR3 is TGTGCCACCAGTGATCCCGGACAGAGCCCCTACGAGCAGTACTTC.

The V and J genes are TRBV5-1 and TRBJ2-1; 9 bases align to TRBD1. The CDR3 spans 14 residues. J was trimmed by 10 bases and V by 2 bases; bases with no gene match: 7. Germline V gives CDR1 SGHRS, CDR2 YFSETQ. The CDR3 DNA reads as TGCGCCAGCAGCTTCAGACAGGGGGTATTGGAGCAGTTCTTC. Encoded protein: CASSFRQGVLEQFF.

V is TRBV6-1 and J is TRBJ1-2; D is unresolved. Per germline, CDR1 MNHNS and CDR2 SASEGT. The CDR3 runs to 14 residues. Trimming took 2 bases from V and 3 from J, leaving 10 bases between them. CDR3 DNA: TGTGCCAGCAGTGAAATGGTAGGAGACTATGGCTACACCTTC. This codes for CASSEMVGDYGYTF.

This clone was counted a single time. The chain has TRBV30 and TRBJ1-2; 8 nucleotides agree with TRBD1. The germline CDR1 and CDR2 sequences are GTSNPN and SVGIG (reference sequence). This CDR3 spans 16 amino acids. V lost 4 bases, J lost 0 bases, and 10 bases stayed unmatched. The CDR3 loop is CAWKEGTGGPNYGYTF. The CDR3 DNA reads TGTGCCTGGAAGGAAGGGACAGGCGGTCCTAACTATGGCTACACCTTC.